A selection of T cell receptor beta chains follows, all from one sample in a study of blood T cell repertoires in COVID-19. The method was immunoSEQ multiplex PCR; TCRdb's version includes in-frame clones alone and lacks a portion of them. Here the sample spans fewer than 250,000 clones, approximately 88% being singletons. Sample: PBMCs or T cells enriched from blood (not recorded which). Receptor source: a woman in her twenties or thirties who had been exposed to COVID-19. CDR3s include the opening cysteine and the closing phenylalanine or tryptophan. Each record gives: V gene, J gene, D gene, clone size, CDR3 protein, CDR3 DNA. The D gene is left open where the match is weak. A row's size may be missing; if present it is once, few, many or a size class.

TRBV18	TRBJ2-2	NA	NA	CASSLRQHTGELFF	TGTGCCAGCTCCCTAAGACAGCACACCGGGGAGCTGTTTTTT
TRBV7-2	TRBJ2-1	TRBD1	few	CASRRPGQRYNEQFF	TGTGCCAGCAGGCGACCGGGACAGCGCTACAATGAGCAGTTCTTC
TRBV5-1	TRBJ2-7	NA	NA	CASSLYRDTYEQYF	TGCGCCAGCAGCTTGTACAGGGATACGTACGAGCAGTACTTC
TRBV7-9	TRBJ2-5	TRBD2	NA	CASSLGTSGRQETQYF	TGTGCCAGCAGCCTCGGGACTAGCGGGAGGCAAGAGACCCAGTACTTC
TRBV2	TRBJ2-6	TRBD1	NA	CASNTDRAGANVLTF	TGTGCCAGTAATACCGACAGGGCCGGGGCCAACGTCCTGACTTTC
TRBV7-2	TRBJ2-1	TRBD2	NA	CASSGGAGVSEQFF	TGTGCCAGCAGCGGCGGGGCGGGAGTTAGTGAGCAGTTCTTC
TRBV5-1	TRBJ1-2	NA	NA	CASSLAGGAGYGYTF	TGCGCCAGCAGCTTGGCGGGGGGCGCAGGCTATGGCTACACCTTC
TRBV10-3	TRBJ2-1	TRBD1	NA	CAISVGGTGHYNEQFF	TGTGCCATCAGTGTTGGGGGGACAGGGCACTACAATGAGCAGTTCTTC
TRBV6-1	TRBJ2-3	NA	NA	CASSEFLSTDTQYF	TGTGCCAGCAGTGAATTCTTGAGCACAGATACGCAGTATTTT
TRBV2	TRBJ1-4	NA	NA	CASSGLQINEKLFF	TGTGCCAGCAGTGGTTTACAGATTAATGAAAAACTGTTTTTT
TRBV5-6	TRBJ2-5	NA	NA	CASSLGGLGETQYF	TGTGCCAGCAGCTTAGGGGGATTGGGAGAGACCCAGTACTTC
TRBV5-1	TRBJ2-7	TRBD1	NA	CASSGTGRSHEQYF	TGCGCCAGCAGTGGGACAGGGAGGTCCCACGAGCAGTACTTC
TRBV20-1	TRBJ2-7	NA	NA	CSARSLGEQYF	TGCAGTGCTAGAAGCCTTGGCGAGCAGTACTTC
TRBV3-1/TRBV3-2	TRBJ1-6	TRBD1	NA	CASSQATGGGSPLHF	TGTGCCAGCAGCCAAGCTACAGGGGGCGGATCACCCCTCCACTTT
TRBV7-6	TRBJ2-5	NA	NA	CASSPRERLETQYF	TGTGCCAGCAGCCCCCGGGAAAGGCTGGAGACCCAGTACTTC
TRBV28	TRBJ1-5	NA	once	CASSLPRRNSNQPQHF	TGTGCCAGCAGTTTACCAAGGCGGAATAGCAATCAGCCCCAGCATTTT
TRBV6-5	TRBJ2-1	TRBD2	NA	CASSYKLAGPYNEQFF	TGTGCCAGCAGTTACAAGCTAGCGGGACCTTACAATGAGCAGTTCTTC
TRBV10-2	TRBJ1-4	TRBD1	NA	CASSDLIQGANEKLFF	TGCGCCAGCAGTGACCTAATACAGGGGGCTAATGAAAAACTGTTTTTT
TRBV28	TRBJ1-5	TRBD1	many	CASSRQGAGNQPQHF	TGTGCCAGCAGTCGACAGGGGGCTGGAAATCAGCCCCAGCATTTT
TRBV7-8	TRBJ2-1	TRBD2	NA	CASSARLARGVNEQFF	TGTGCCAGCAGCGCCCGACTAGCGCGGGGGGTCAATGAGCAGTTCTTC
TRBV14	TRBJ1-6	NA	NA	CASSQGTANNSPLHF	TGTGCCAGCAGCCAAGGGACAGCTAATAATTCACCCCTCCACTTT
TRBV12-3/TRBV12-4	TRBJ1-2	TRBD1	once	CASSFGAGGNTF	TGTGCCAGCAGTTTTGGTGCAGGGGGGAATACCTTC
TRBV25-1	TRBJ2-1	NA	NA	CASSDGGNNEQFF	TGTGCCAGCAGTGATGGCGGAAACAATGAGCAGTTCTTC
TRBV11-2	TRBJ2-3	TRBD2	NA	CASSGYLAGGPADTQYF	TGTGCCAGCAGCGGCTACTTAGCGGGAGGGCCCGCAGATACGCAGTATTTT